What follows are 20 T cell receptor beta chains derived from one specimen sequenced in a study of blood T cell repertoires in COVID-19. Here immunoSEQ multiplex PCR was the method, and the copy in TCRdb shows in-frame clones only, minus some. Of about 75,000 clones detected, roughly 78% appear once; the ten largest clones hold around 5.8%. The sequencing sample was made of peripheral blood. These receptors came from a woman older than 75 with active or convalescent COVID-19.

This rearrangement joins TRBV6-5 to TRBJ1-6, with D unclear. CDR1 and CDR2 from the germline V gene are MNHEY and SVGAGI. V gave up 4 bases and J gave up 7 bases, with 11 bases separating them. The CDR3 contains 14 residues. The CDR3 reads CASSSGLGNSPLHF. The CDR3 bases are TGTGCCAGCAGTTCCGGACTTGGGAATTCACCCCTCCACTTT.

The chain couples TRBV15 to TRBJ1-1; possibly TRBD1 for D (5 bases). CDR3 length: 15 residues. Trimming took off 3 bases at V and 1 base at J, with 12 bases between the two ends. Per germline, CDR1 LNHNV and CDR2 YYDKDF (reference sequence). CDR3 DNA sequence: TGTGCCACCAGCAGGCGGGGGTCCCAGAACACTGAAGCTTTCTTT. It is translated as CATSRRGSQNTEAFF. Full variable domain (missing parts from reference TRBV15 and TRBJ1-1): DAMVIQNPRYQVTQFGKPVTLSCSQTLNHNVMYWYQQKSSQAPKLLFHYYDKDFNNEADTPDNFQSRRPNTSFCFLDIRSPGLGDTAMYLCATSRRGSQNTEAFFGQGTRLTVV.

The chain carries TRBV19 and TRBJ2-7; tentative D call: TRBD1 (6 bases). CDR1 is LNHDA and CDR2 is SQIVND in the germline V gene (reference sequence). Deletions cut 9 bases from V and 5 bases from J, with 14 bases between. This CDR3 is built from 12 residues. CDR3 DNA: TGTGCCAGCACCAAAACAGGGCACGAGCAGTACTTC. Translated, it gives CASTKTGHEQYF.

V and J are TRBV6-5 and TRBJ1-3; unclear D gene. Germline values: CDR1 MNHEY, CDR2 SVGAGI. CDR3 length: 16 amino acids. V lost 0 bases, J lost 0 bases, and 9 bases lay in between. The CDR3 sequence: CASSYSATSSGNTIYF. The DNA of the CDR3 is TGTGCCAGCAGTTACTCCGCAACCAGCTCTGGAAACACCATATATTTT.

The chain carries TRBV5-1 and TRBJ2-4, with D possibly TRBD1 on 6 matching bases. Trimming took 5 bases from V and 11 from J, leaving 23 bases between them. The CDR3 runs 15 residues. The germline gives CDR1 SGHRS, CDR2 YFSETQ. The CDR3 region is CASSLMDRGSDVQYF. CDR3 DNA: TGCGCCAGCAGTCTCATGGACAGAGGGTCCGATGTTCAGTACTTC.

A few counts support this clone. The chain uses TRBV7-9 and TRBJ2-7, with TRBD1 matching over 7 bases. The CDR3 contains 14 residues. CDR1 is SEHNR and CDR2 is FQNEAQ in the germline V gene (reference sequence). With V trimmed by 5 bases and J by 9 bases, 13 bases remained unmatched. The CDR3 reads CASSEPGQVQRQYF. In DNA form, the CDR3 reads TGTGCCAGCAGCGAGCCAGGACAGGTTCAGCGGCAGTACTTC.

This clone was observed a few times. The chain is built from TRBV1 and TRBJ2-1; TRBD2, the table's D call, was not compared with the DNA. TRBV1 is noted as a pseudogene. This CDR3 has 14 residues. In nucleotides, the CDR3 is TGCACCAGCAGCCAATGGGGAGGGACCAATGAGCAGTTCTTC. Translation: CTSSQWGGTNEQFF.

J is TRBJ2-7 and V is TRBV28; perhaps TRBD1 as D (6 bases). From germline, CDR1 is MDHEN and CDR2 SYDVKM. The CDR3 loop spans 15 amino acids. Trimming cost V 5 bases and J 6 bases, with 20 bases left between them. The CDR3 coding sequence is TGTGCCAGCAGTGAAAATACAGGGTTACGGGGCGAGCAGTACTTC. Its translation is CASSENTGLRGEQYF.

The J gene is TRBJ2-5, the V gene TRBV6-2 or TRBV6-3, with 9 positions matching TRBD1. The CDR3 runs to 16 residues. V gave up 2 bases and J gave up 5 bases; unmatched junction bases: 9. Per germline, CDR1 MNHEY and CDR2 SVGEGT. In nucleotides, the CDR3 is TGTGCCAGCAGTTACACAGAGACAGGGGGGTCCGAGACCCAGTACTTC. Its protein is CASSYTETGGSETQYF.

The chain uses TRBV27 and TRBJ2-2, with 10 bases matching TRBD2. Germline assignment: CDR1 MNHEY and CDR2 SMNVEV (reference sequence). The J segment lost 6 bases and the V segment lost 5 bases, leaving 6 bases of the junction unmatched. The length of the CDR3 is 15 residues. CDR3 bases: TGTGCCAGCAGTAGAACTAGCGGGGTAGCCGGGGAGCTGTTTTTT. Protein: CASSRTSGVAGELFF.

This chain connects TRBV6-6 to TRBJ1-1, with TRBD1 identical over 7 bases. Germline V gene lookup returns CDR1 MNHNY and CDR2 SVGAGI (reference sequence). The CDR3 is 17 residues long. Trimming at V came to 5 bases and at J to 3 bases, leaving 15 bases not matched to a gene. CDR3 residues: CASSPRGRRGEDTEAFF. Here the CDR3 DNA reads TGTGCCAGCAGTCCTCGCGGCCGCAGGGGGGAGGACACTGAAGCTTTCTTT.

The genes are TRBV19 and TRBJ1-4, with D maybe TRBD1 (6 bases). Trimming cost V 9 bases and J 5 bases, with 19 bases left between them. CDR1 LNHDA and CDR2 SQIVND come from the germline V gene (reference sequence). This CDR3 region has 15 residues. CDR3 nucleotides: TGTGCCAGCAAGTGGGGGCAGGGTGGGAATGAAAAACTGTTTTTT. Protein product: CASKWGQGGNEKLFF.

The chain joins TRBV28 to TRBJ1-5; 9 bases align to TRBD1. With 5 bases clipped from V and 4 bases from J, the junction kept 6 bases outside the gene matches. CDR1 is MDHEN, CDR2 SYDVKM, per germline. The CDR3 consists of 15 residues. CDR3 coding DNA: TGTGCCAGCAGTCCACAGGGGGCAACTAATCAGCCCCAGCATTTT. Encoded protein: CASSPQGATNQPQHF. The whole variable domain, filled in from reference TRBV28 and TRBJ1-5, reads DVKVTQSSRYLVKRTGEKVFLECVQDMDHENMFWYRQDPGLGLRLIYFSYDVKMKEKGDIPEGYSVSREKKERFSLILESASTNQTSMYLCASSPQGATNQPQHFGDGTRLSIL.

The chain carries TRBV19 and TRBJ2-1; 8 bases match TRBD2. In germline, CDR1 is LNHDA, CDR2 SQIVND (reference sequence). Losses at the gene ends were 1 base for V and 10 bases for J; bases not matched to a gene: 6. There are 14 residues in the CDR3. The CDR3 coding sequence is TGTGCCAGTAGTATAGCCGGGGGGGCGGGGGAGCAGTTCTTC. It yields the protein CASSIAGGAGEQFF.

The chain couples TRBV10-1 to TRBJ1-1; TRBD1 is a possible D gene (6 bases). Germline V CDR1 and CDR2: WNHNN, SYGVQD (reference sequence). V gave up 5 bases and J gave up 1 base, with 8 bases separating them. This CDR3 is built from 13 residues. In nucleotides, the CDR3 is TGCGCCAGCAGTCAGACAGGGAACACTGAAGCTTTCTTT. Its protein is CASSQTGNTEAFF.

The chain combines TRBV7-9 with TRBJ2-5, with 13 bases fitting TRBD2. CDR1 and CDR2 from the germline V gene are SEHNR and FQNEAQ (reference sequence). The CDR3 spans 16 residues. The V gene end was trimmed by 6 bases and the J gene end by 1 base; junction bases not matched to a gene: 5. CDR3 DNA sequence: TGTGCCAGCAGTACCGGACTAGCGGGGGCCCAAGAGACCCAGTACTTC. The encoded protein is CASSTGLAGAQETQYF.

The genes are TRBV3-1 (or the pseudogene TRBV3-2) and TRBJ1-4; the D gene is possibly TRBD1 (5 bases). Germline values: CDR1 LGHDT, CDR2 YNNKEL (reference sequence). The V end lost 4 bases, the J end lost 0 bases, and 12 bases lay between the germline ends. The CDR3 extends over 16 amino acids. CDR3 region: CASSRGGGSTNEKLFF. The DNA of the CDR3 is TGTGCCAGCAGCCGGGGGGGAGGGTCAACTAATGAAAAACTGTTTTTT.

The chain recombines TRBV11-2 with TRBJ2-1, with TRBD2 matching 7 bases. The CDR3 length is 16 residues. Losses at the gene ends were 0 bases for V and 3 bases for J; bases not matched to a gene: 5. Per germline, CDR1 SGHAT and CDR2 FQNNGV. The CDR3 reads CASSLDRSGIYNEQFF. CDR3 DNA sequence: TGTGCCAGCAGCTTAGATAGGAGCGGGATCTACAATGAGCAGTTCTTC.

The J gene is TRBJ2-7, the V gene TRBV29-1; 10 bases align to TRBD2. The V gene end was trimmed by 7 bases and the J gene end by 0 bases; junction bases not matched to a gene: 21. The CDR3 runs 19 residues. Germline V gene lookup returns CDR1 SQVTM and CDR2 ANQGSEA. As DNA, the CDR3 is TGCAGCGCCGAATTCAGTATCAGACTAGCGGGTATTTACTCCTACGAGCAGTACTTC. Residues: CSAEFSIRLAGIYSYEQYF.

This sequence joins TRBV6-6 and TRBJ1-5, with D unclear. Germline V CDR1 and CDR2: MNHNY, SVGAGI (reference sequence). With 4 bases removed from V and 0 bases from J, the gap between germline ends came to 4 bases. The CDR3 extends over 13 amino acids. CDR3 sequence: CASSSGSNQPQHF. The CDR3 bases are TGTGCCAGCAGTTCGGGTAGCAATCAGCCCCAGCATTTT.